One and the same sample provided the 2 T cell receptor beta chains below, sequenced in a study of blood T cell repertoires in COVID-19. Here immunoSEQ multiplex PCR was the method, and the copy in TCRdb shows in-frame clones only, minus some. The sample has some 140,000 clones; approximately 80% are singletons. Sequencing input: peripheral blood. Receptors were obtained from a woman aged 60-75 years with COVID-19, enrolled during active disease.

The rearrangement uses TRBV7-9 and TRBJ1-1; D remains ambiguous. CDR1 and CDR2 from the germline V gene are SEHNR and FQNEAQ (reference sequence). The V and J ends lost 3 bases and 5 bases respectively, with 19 bases between them. The CDR3 loop spans 16 amino acids. The CDR3 DNA is TGTGCCAGCAGCTTTGCCTTCGGACCCCGGGGAACTGAAGCTTTCTTT. Translated, it gives CASSFAFGPRGTEAFF.

The rearrangement joins TRBV11-2 to TRBJ1-4; 7 bases match TRBD1. Trimming cost V 4 bases and J 4 bases; bases outside gene matches: 3. This CDR3 spans 14 amino acids. CDR1 is SGHAT and CDR2 is FQNNGV in the germline V gene. The CDR3: CASSSGQFNEKLFF. The CDR3 bases are TGTGCCAGCAGCTCGGGACAGTTTAATGAAAAACTGTTTTTT. The variable domain in full, completed from reference TRBV11-2 and TRBJ1-4, reads EAGVAQSPRYKIIEKRQSVAFWCNPISGHATLYWYQQILGQGPKLLIQFQNNGVVDDSQLPKDRFSAERLKGVDSTLKIQPAKLEDSAVYLCASSSGQFNEKLFFGSGTQLSVL.